This T cell receptor beta chain was identified during a study of blood T cell repertoires in COVID-19. Study context: Acute-phase and convalescent COVID-19 samples originated in the United States, Italy and Spain.

Germline lookup yields CDR1 LGHDT and CDR2 YNNKEL (reference sequence). Losses at the gene ends were 4 bases for V and 9 bases for J; bases not matched to a gene: 2. CDR3 length: 11 amino acids. The protocol was immunoSEQ multiplex PCR, while the TCRdb copy is restricted to in-frame clones and leaves out a portion. The data contain about 190,000 clones, roughly three quarters of them singletons. The Seattle site enrolled patients during active infection and followed them longitudinally. This clone appeared a few times. The J gene is TRBJ2-7, the V gene TRBV3-1 (or the pseudogene TRBV3-2); 8 bases are a match to TRBD1. This sequence originates from a woman of 80 years or more with COVID-19, enrolled during active disease. Sequenced sample: peripheral blood. CDR3 DNA sequence: TGTGCCAGCAGCCCCGGGACAGGGCAGTACTTC. This sequence encodes CASSPGTGQYF.